This TCR beta chain was observed in a study of somatic mutations in cytotoxic T cells in rheumatoid arthritis. The wider study: Including V beta1+ cells that were sequenced for TCRB, some T-cell populations stained with V beta antibodies were flow-sorted at nearly 100% purity. Whole-study results and caveats: Nobody had found out which antigens the expanded CD8+ clones targeted. A single CD8+ clone exceeded 20% of CD8+ cells in about an eighth of the roughly 60 patients.

Details on this clone: As yet, its antigen is unknown.

The CDR3 length is 12 residues. Germline V lookup: CDR1 SGHDT, CDR2 YYEEEE. V lost 4 bases and J lost 5, with 6 bases in between. In the original processing: The authors rarely found patient CD8+ clones larger than 1% matching published virus-specific TCRB sequences. Sequencing used immunoSEQ multiplex PCR; TCRdb keeps in-frame clones, though not all of them. The V and J calls and the clone size are those of that table, but D and trimming were determined from the DNA. Of roughly 11,000 clones listed, around 80% are singletons. Sequenced sample: CD8+ T cells sorted from blood. The TCR was taken from an adult with rheumatoid arthritis. The chain employs TRBV5-6 and TRBJ2-2; D remains unclear. The CDR3 region is CASSRGTGELFF. The CDR3 nucleotides read TGTGCCAGCAGCCGTGGAACCGGGGAGCTGTTTTTT.